This T cell receptor (beta chain) was observed in a study of a mutant IDH1 vaccine in newly diagnosed glioma (dated by TCRdb to the early 2020s). About the study as a whole: Vaccination was initiated 4-6 weeks after radiotherapy alone, or concurrently with temozolomide cycles in the chemotherapy-containing groups. Of the approximately 29 treated patients, approximately 62% were male and approximately 40% were female, and a mean age of approximately 40 years was recorded. Before enrollment, most patients had been given radiochemotherapy with temozolomide as standard therapy, while the rest had received either radiotherapy alone or temozolomide alone. The week-35 safety follow-up took place at visit V12, and the week-47 end of study took place at visit V13. Peripheral blood samples were drawn at six visits, namely V03 (baseline), V05, V07, V10, V12 and V13. Longitudinal TCRB deep sequencing was done for 25 treated patients, wherever samples were available for exploratory analyses. Results and caveats for the whole study, not just this receptor: Availability determined which PBMC samples were chosen for TCRB deep sequencing. Immune responses induced by the vaccine were seen in 90% to 95% of patients across multiple MHC alleles. Pseudoprogression appeared unrelated to alterations in the top peripheral T cell clonotypes detected by TCRB sequencing. The authors stated that sample limitations prevented analyses of patient blood samples from being reproduced.

The intended sense of this specimen's time point label: week 47, end of study. Each vaccine dose, consisting of 300 ug of a 20-mer mutant IDH1 peptide in Montanide, was administered subcutaneously with topical imiquimod. Patients were given eight vaccinations, in weeks 1, 3, 5, 7, 11, 15, 19 and 23, which matched visits V03 through V10. All donors had newly diagnosed IDH1-mutant astrocytomas of WHO grade 3 or 4 that showed loss of nuclear ATRX. The samples were drawn from NOA16, a multicentre, single-arm, open-label phase I trial in Germany that tested a mutant IDH1 peptide vaccine in humans for the first time. The DNeasy Blood and Tissue Kit was used to extract genomic DNA from EDTA blood for TCRB sequencing. Concerning this clone itself: The specificity of this receptor is unknown. Per-nucleotide qualities are absent, and no much larger clonotype sits a single base away.

Trimming at the junction amounts to 4 bases on V and 4 bases on J, and the germline ends lie 12 bases apart. The CDR3 measures 14 amino acids from cysteine to phenylalanine. Only the CDR3 region is kept as DNA, spanning 42 bases read in frame from base 1. CDR1 and CDR2, looked up from the germline V gene, are SGHRS and YFSETQ. The library was produced with the immunoSEQ multiplex PCR assay. Rearranged TCR beta chain sequences were amplified using the hsTCRB Kit according to the manufacturer's protocol. TCRB libraries were sequenced on an Illumina MiSeq. The source study handled its data this way. The kit vendor's proprietary platform handled demultiplexing, trimming and gene mapping. In TCRdb, the immuneACCESS table is reduced to in-frame sequences with V and J assigned. These tables do not hold every clone; where another copy was compared, an unresolved V gene accounts for under half, and the others remain unexplained. V and J calls and clone size are given by that table; D and trimming were obtained from the DNA. The sample table contains more than 30,000 clones; only one count was recorded for about 93% of them. The ten largest clones capture roughly 5% of the sample.

The rearranged chain carries TRBV5-1 and TRBJ2-1; the D gene is perhaps TRBD1, on 5 matching bases. The specimen comprised PBMCs, sampled from a glioma patient whose treatment included an IDH1 peptide vaccine. This TCR came from a woman between 40 and 50 years old with glioma. The nucleotide sequence reads TGCGCCAGCAGCAGGGGTGGTATTTACAATGAGCAGTTCTTC. Its protein product is CASSRGGIYNEQFF.